Listed here are 21 T cell receptor beta chains from one sample, sequenced in a study of blood T cell repertoires in COVID-19. TCRdb's table, derived via immunoSEQ multiplex PCR, lists solely in-frame clones and lacks some. Of about 250,000 clones in the sample, about nine tenths were seen once. Sequenced sample: peripheral blood. These receptors originate from a woman aged 30 to 39 with active or convalescent COVID-19.

The rearrangement links TRBV3-1 (or the pseudogene TRBV3-2) to TRBJ1-1; possibly TRBD1 for D (5 bases). The V gene's germline CDR1 is LGHDT and CDR2 YNNKEL (reference sequence). V gave up 4 bases and J gave up 1 base, with 10 bases separating them. CDR3 length: 14 residues. This chain's CDR3 is CASSLQGANTEAFF. The DNA of the CDR3 is TGTGCCAGCAGCCTCCAGGGCGCGAACACTGAAGCTTTCTTT.

The chain recombines TRBV5-6 with TRBJ2-4, with a weak D call TRBD2 (5 bases). CDR1 is SGHDT, CDR2 YYEEEE, per germline. V lost 3 bases, J lost 6 bases, and 13 bases lay in between. The CDR3 has 14 residues. In DNA, the CDR3 is TGTGCCAGCAGCTCCCGTTCGGGGAGAAACATTCAGTACTTC. Residues: CASSSRSGRNIQYF.

The chain links TRBV14 to TRBJ2-1; D ambiguous. Trimming removed 5 bases from V and 7 bases from J, with 15 bases in between. Germline V CDR1 and CDR2: SGHDN, FVKESK. The CDR3 covers 14 residues. CDR3 loop: CASSSYHRGNEQFF. In DNA, the CDR3 is TGTGCCAGCAGCTCCTACCATAGAGGAAATGAGCAGTTCTTC.

This CDR3 reads CASSPDRLTGELFF. As DNA, the CDR3 is TGTGCCAGCAGCCCGGACAGGCTCACCGGGGAGCTGTTTTTT. V is TRBV21-1 and J is TRBJ2-2; the table's D call, TRBD1, has no DNA check behind it. TRBV21-1 corresponds to a pseudogene. The CDR3 is 14 amino acids.

V gene TRBV28 combines with J gene TRBJ1-2; D gene uncertain. The germline V gene encodes CDR1 MDHEN and CDR2 SYDVKM. The CDR3 spans 14 residues. The V gene lost 6 bases and the J gene lost 3 bases, with 14 bases spanning the gap. CDR3 loop: CASSLGSSHYGYTF. The CDR3 DNA reads as TGTGCCAGCAGCCTTGGGAGCAGTCACTATGGCTACACCTTC.

This clone was picked up one time. The DNA of the CDR3 is TGTGCCTGGAGAAAGACAGGGGGAGGAGAAAAACTGTTTTTT. Translating gives CAWRKTGGGEKLFF. The chain links TRBV30 to TRBJ1-4; 9 nucleotides line up with TRBD1. Trimming removed 3 bases from V and 8 bases from J; junction bases left unmatched: 7. Germline V gives CDR1 GTSNPN, CDR2 SVGIG (reference sequence). The CDR3 is 14 residues long.

This rearrangement joins TRBV7-9 to TRBJ1-2; D is ambiguous. Germline V gives CDR1 SEHNR, CDR2 FQNEAQ (reference sequence). V was clipped by 1 base and J by 4 bases, with 10 bases between them. CDR3 length: 14 amino acids. In nucleotides, the CDR3 is TGTGCCAGCAGCTTAGGAGGGTCGGTCTATGGCTACACCTTC. Translated: CASSLGGSVYGYTF.

The genes are TRBV28 and TRBJ2-1; TRBD2 aligns across 14 bases. The CDR3 consists of 19 residues. With 2 bases clipped from V and 5 bases from J, the junction kept 11 bases outside the gene matches. The germline gives CDR1 MDHEN, CDR2 SYDVKM. The CDR3 loop reads CASSLLGTSGGLNNNEQFF. The CDR3 DNA reads TGTGCCAGCAGTTTACTTGGGACTAGCGGGGGACTAAATAACAATGAGCAGTTCTTC. The whole variable domain, remainder taken from reference TRBV28 and TRBJ2-1, is DVKVTQSSRYLVKRTGEKVFLECVQDMDHENMFWYRQDPGLGLRLIYFSYDVKMKEKGDIPEGYSVSREKKERFSLILESASTNQTSMYLCASSLLGTSGGLNNNEQFFGPGTRLTVL.

This clone was seen a few times. The J gene is TRBJ1-2, the V gene TRBV6-1; tentative D call: TRBD1 (5 bases). The ends were cut back, 2 bases at V and 0 bases at J, with 13 bases in the middle. This CDR3 has 16 residues. CDR1 and CDR2 from the germline V gene are MNHNS and SASEGT. The CDR3 loop is CASSEQGRSANYGYTF. The DNA of the CDR3 is TGTGCCAGCAGTGAACAGGGCAGATCAGCTAACTATGGCTACACCTTC.

The chain employs TRBV19 and TRBJ1-5; possibly TRBD1 for D (5 bases). The germline gives CDR1 LNHDA, CDR2 SQIVND (reference sequence). V lost 6 bases and J 5 bases, leaving 11 bases between the germline ends. There are 13 residues in the CDR3. CDR3 in DNA: TGTGCCAGTAGCCGACAGAGGTATCAGCCCCAGCATTTT. Residues: CASSRQRYQPQHF.

The genes are TRBV7-3 and TRBJ2-6; 9 bases agree with TRBD1. The CDR3 is 16 amino acids. Germline trimming cut 4 bases from V and 2 bases from J; bases unmatched to any gene: 3. Germline CDR1 is SGHTA and CDR2 is FQGTGA. This chain's CDR3 is CASSSTGGAGANVLTF. The CDR3 DNA reads TGTGCCAGCAGCTCCACAGGGGGCGCTGGGGCCAACGTCCTGACTTTC.

CDR3 nucleotide sequence: TGTGCCAGCAGTCCGTGGGGACAGGGGGCAGAGACCCAGTACTTC. Translation gives CASSPWGQGAETQYF. The chain joins TRBV28 to TRBJ2-5; 12 bases line up with TRBD1. This CDR3 comprises 15 residues. Germline assignment: CDR1 MDHEN and CDR2 SYDVKM. After removal of 5 bases from V and 4 bases from J, the junction contained 5 bases not matched to a gene.

CDR3 DNA sequence: TGTGCCAGCAGTTACTCCTCAGGGGTGGGTCAGCCCCAGCATTTT. Residues: CASSYSSGVGQPQHF. The V gene is TRBV6-2 or TRBV6-3, the J gene TRBJ1-5; D possibly corresponds to TRBD1 (6 bases). The V end was cut by 0 bases, the J end by 6 bases, with 12 bases between. Germline assignment: CDR1 MNHEY and CDR2 SVGEGT. The CDR3 extends over 15 amino acids.

This clone has a handful of counts. The chain links TRBV7-2 to TRBJ1-2, with TRBD1 identical over 10 bases. The CDR3 consists of 15 residues. Unmatched junction bases numbered 10, after V lost 5 bases and J lost 7 bases. Germline V gene sequence: CDR1 SGHTA, CDR2 FQGNSA. CDR3 sequence reads: CASSLRTGGSGGYTF. The CDR3 DNA reads TGTGCCAGCAGCCTAAGGACAGGGGGTAGTGGTGGCTACACCTTC.

The chain is built from TRBV13 and TRBJ2-1, with 7 positions matching TRBD1. V lost 3 bases to trimming and J lost 4 bases; unmatched junction nucleotides: 6. CDR1 is PRHDT, CDR2 FYEKMQ, per germline (reference sequence). The CDR3 totals 15 residues. The CDR3: CASSLGDRVYNEQFF. The CDR3 nucleotides read TGTGCCAGCAGCTTGGGGGACAGAGTATACAATGAGCAGTTCTTC.

The chain links TRBV7-2 to TRBJ1-4; TRBD1 aligns across 7 bases. The CDR3 has 15 amino acids. Germline-derived CDR1 and CDR2 are SGHTA and FQGNSA. V lost 2 bases to trimming and J lost 2 bases; unmatched junction nucleotides: 2. The CDR3 spells CASSLLGGTNEKLFF. CDR3 DNA: TGTGCCAGCAGCTTATTAGGGGGCACTAATGAAAAACTGTTTTTT.

The V and J genes are TRBV19 and TRBJ2-1, with D possibly matching TRBD1 (6 bases). V was trimmed by 10 bases and J by 0 bases, leaving 19 bases between them. The CDR3 spans 16 residues. Germline values: CDR1 LNHDA, CDR2 SQIVND (reference sequence). The CDR3 nucleotides read TGTGCCACCCTCAAGCCAACAGGGAGCTCCTACAATGAGCAGTTCTTC. Amino acid sequence: CATLKPTGSSYNEQFF.

This clone was seen a handful of times. This chain links TRBV10-2 with TRBJ2-7; tentative D call: TRBD1 (5 bases). This CDR3 contains 13 residues. Germline CDR1 is WSHSY and CDR2 is SAAADI. V lost 2 bases, J lost 5 bases, and 10 bases lay in between. CDR3 sequence: CASSEGRVHEQYF. CDR3 nucleotide sequence: TGCGCCAGCAGTGAGGGCAGGGTCCACGAGCAGTACTTC.

In this sample, this clone turned up a few times. The chain carries TRBV19 and TRBJ1-6; 10 bases map to TRBD1. Per germline, CDR1 LNHDA and CDR2 SQIVND (reference sequence). The ends lost 5 bases at V and 7 bases at J; junction bases unmatched: 11. This CDR3 is 17 amino acids long. In nucleotides, the CDR3 is TGTGCCAGTAGTGCCCCCCCCGGGACAGGGGAAAATTCACCCCTCCACTTT. As protein: CASSAPPGTGENSPLHF.

The chain joins TRBV9 to TRBJ2-7; maybe TRBD2 (6 bases). In germline, CDR1 is SGDLS, CDR2 YYNGEE. Trimming shortened V by 2 bases and J by 3 bases, and 15 bases separated the two germline ends. The CDR3 totals 15 residues. The CDR3 region has the DNA TGTGCCAGCAGCGTCCGCGGGACGGGCGTCTACGAGCAGTACTTC. This codes for CASSVRGTGVYEQYF.

The chain combines TRBV7-9 with TRBJ1-1; TRBD1 is a possible D gene (5 bases). Germline lookup yields CDR1 SEHNR and CDR2 FQNEAQ (reference sequence). With 1 base removed from V and 3 bases from J, the gap between germline ends came to 12 bases. There are 15 residues in the CDR3. CDR3 nucleotides: TGTGCCAGCAGCTTAGAGTCAGGGCGACACACTGAAGCTTTCTTT. Translating it yields CASSLESGRHTEAFF. Filled out from reference TRBV7-9 and TRBJ1-1, the complete variable domain reads DTGVSQNPRHKITKRGQNVTFRCDPISEHNRLYWYRQTLGQGPEFLTYFQNEAQLEKSRLLSDRFSAERPKGSFSTLEIQRTEQGDSAMYLCASSLESGRHTEAFFGQGTRLTVV.